This T cell receptor beta chain derives from a study of blood T cells in healthy people across ages. Overall study findings and caveats: The long-lived group displayed more naive CD4+ cells, plus higher diversity, than the aged donors did.

CDR1 SGHTA and CDR2 FQGTGA come from the germline V gene. V was trimmed by 2 bases and J by 6 bases, leaving 11 bases between them. This CDR3 contains 13 residues. A second PCR of about 7 to 12 cycles used a sample-barcoded 5' primer and a J-beta primer mix. TCRdb called the 5' RACE reads again in MiXCR, with one record for every CDR3 protein. The sample has approximately 1,700,000 distinct CDR3 sequences; more than 35% are singletons. Regarding this clonotype: The antigen is undetermined.

The receptor comes from a human donor in good health. The chain uses TRBV7-3 and TRBJ2-7; D unclear. Sequenced material: blood. CDR3 in amino acids: CASSLDARTEQYF. In DNA, the CDR3 is TGTGCCAGCAGCTTAGACGCAAGGACCGAGCAGTACTTC.